The rows below give T cell receptor beta chains drawn from one sample of a study of blood T cells in healthy people across ages. In TCRdb, the 5' RACE reads were re-called with MiXCR into one record per CDR3 protein. The repertoire holds roughly 800,000 distinct CDR3 sequences, with 20% to 30% as singletons. This sample also appeared in a second study, on T cells of mothers and their children.

Source material: blood. Receptor source: a boy between 5 and 17 years old in good health. Both conserved end residues are part of each CDR3. The D gene is left open where the match is weak. Expanded clones get a size class; other rows say once, few or many, or leave the size out.

>TRBV19|TRBJ1-2|.|.
CASGGRANYGYTF
TGTGCCAGTGGAGGGAGAGCTAACTATGGCTACACCTTC
>TRBV6-1|TRBJ1-4|.|.
CASSEPSGTNPTNEKLFF
TGTGCCAGCAGTGAACCCTCCGGGACAAACCCAACTAATGAAAAACTGTTTTTT
>TRBV12-3/TRBV12-4|TRBJ2-7|.|.
CASSLDPGSLSEQYF
TGTGCCAGCAGTTTAGACCCGGGGAGCCTATCCGAGCAGTACTTC
>TRBV5-4|TRBJ1-6|few|TRBD1
CASKSKQGGSNSPLHF
TGTGCCAGCAAAAGTAAACAGGGGGGAAGCAATTCACCCCTCCACTTT
>TRBV29-1|TRBJ2-2|.|.
CSVDKGSNTGELFF
TGCAGCGTTGATAAAGGTTCGAACACCGGGGAGCTGTTTTTT
>TRBV7-9|TRBJ1-1|.|.
CASSLVNGLRLF
TGTGCCAGCAGCCTGGTCAACGGCCTCCGGCTCTTT
>TRBV6-6|TRBJ2-5|few|TRBD2
CASSAYSGGFQETQYF
TGTGCCAGCAGCGCCTATAGCGGGGGTTTCCAAGAGACCCAGTACTTC
>TRBV14|TRBJ1-5|few|.
CASSYDTRQPQHF
TGTGCCAGCAGCTACGACACTCGTCAGCCCCAGCATTTT
>TRBV28|TRBJ2-5|few|TRBD2
CASSFLAGTQETQYF
TGTGCCAGCAGTTTTTTAGCGGGAACCCAAGAGACCCAGTACTTC
>TRBV4-2|TRBJ2-5|many|.
CASSQESEQETQYF
TGTGCCAGCAGCCAAGAGTCAGAACAAGAGACCCAGTACTTC
>TRBV29-1|TRBJ2-5|.|TRBD2
CSAQGLAGVSETQYF
TGCAGCGCACAGGGACTAGCGGGGGTTTCGGAGACCCAGTACTTC
>TRBV3-1|TRBJ1-4|.|.
CASSQAATNEKLFF
TGTGCCAGCAGCCAAGCAGCAACTAATGAAAAACTGTTTTTT
>TRBV29-1|TRBJ2-3|.|.
CSDGERRTDTQYF
TGCAGCGATGGCGAGCGGCGCACAGATACGCAGTATTTT
>TRBV9|TRBJ2-1|many|.
CASSPGVSSYNEQFF
TGTGCCAGCAGCCCAGGGGTTAGCTCCTACAATGAGCAGTTCTTC
>TRBV11-2|TRBJ2-3|few|TRBD2
CASSSLAGRGTDTQYF
TGTGCCAGCAGCTCCCTCGCGGGGAGGGGCACAGATACGCAGTATTTT
>TRBV7-2|TRBJ2-5|few|TRBD2
CAGRELAGVGETQYF
TGTGCCGGCCGCGAACTAGCGGGAGTGGGAGAGACCCAGTACTTC
>TRBV29-1|TRBJ2-1|.|TRBD2
CSAASGGYNEQFF
TGCAGCGCCGCTAGCGGGGGATACAATGAGCAGTTCTTC
>TRBV29-1|TRBJ2-3|.|.
CSVEIDIVDTQYF
TGCAGCGTTGAAATAGATATAGTAGATACGCAGTATTTT
>TRBV11-2|TRBJ1-1|few|.
CASSLRESEAFF
TGTGCCAGCAGCCTTCGGGAAAGTGAAGCTTTCTTT
>TRBV7-2|TRBJ2-7|.|.
CASSLAGDSNYEQYF
TGTGCCAGCAGCTTAGCGGGGGACTCAAACTACGAGCAGTACTTC
>TRBV6-5|TRBJ2-5|few|.
CASSLARSRANEQLF
TGTGCCAGCAGTTTGGCCCGGTCCAGGGCAAATGAGCAGCTCTTC
>TRBV20-1|TRBJ2-7|few|TRBD2
CSAWGTSGSLSYEQYF
TGCAGTGCTTGGGGGACAAGCGGGAGCTTATCCTACGAGCAGTACTTC
>TRBV28|TRBJ2-2|few|.
CASSFSSNTGELFF
TGTGCCAGCAGTTTCAGCTCGAACACCGGGGAGCTGTTTTTT
>TRBV14|TRBJ2-1|few|.
CASSQVLTPGNEQFF
TGTGCCAGCAGCCAAGTTCTAACCCCGGGGAATGAGCAGTTCTTC
>TRBV6-2/TRBV6-3|TRBJ2-3|few|.
CASSYGETATFTDTQYF
TGTGCCAGCAGTTACGGAGAGACGGCGACTTTCACAGATACGCAGTATTTT
>TRBV6-5|TRBJ2-7|.|TRBD1
CASSSRADRGGYEQYF
TGTGCCAGCAGTTCCCGAGCGGACAGGGGGGGTTACGAGCAGTACTTC
>TRBV6-5|TRBJ2-7|.|TRBD1
CASRRQGSEQYF
TGTGCCAGCAGGCGACAGGGGAGCGAGCAGTACTTC
>TRBV5-1|TRBJ2-1|.|TRBD1
CASSLGGQGFNEQFF
TGCGCCAGCAGCTTGGGGGGACAGGGCTTCAATGAGCAGTTCTTC
>TRBV7-2|TRBJ2-5|.|TRBD1
CASSLAGTGEETQYF
TGTGCCAGCAGCTTAGCCGGGACAGGGGAAGAGACCCAGTACTTC